This T cell receptor beta chain was sequenced for a study of shared T cell receptors in the human thymus. Assay: immunoSEQ multiplex PCR; the TCRdb copy retains only in-frame clones and omits some. The data contain about 660,000 clones, 88% of them seen just once; the ten biggest clones take up 0.0095% to 0.011%. Germline CDR1 PRHDT, CDR2 FYEKMQ (reference sequence). The CDR3 extends over 18 amino acids. Trimming removed 5 bases from V and 4 bases from J; junction bases left unmatched: 19. These data are also associated with another study on human thymus T cells. That source adds: Having surgery to correct congenital heart defects, healthy Finnish infants acted as the donors. Resections that were taken during corrective heart surgery supplied the thymus tissue.

The rearrangement links TRBV13 to TRBJ2-5; TRBD2 agrees at 7 bases. This sequence was found in a boy in the first two years of life with a congenital heart defect. Specimen: thymocytes. For the CDR3, the DNA is TGTGCCAGCAGCCCCCGCCCCCAGCGGGAAGAGGAAGGAGAGACCCAGTACTTC. Its protein product is CASSPRPQREEEGETQYF.